Below are 29 T cell receptor beta chains sequenced from a single sample in a study of T cell changes during pregnancy in multiple sclerosis. Here immunoSEQ multiplex PCR was the method, and the copy in TCRdb shows in-frame clones only, minus some. Of 39,000 or so clones in the sample, 91% were seen once. Material: CD8+ T cells from peripheral blood mononuclear cells, obtained after pregnancy. The receptors derive from a female donor with multiple sclerosis, enrolled in a pregnancy study.

The genes are TRBV13 and TRBJ2-7, with D maybe TRBD2 (7 bases). There are 14 residues in the CDR3. Germline loops: CDR1 PRHDT, CDR2 FYEKMQ (reference sequence). Trimming removed 3 bases from V and 2 bases from J, with 11 bases in between. CDR3 sequence: CASSLKGGAYEQYF. DNA of the CDR3: TGTGCCAGCAGCTTGAAGGGGGGGGCCTACGAGCAGTACTTC.

J is TRBJ1-5 and V is TRBV7-8; a weak D match, TRBD1 (6 bases). CDR3 length: 15 amino acids. Between the trimmed V and J ends, which lost 3 bases and 5 bases, there was a span of 14 bases. Germline CDR1 reads SGHVS; CDR2 reads FQNEAQ. The CDR3 is CASSFQGRLDQPQHF. The CDR3 DNA reads as TGTGCCAGCAGCTTTCAGGGGCGGTTAGATCAGCCCCAGCATTTT.

This chain links TRBV6-6 with TRBJ2-7; 10 nucleotides line up with TRBD1. The CDR3 is 13 amino acids. Losses at the gene ends were 8 bases for V and 7 bases for J; bases not matched to a gene: 8. Germline CDR1 is MNHNY and CDR2 is SVGAGI (reference sequence). The CDR3 here is CASGRQGAGEQYF. In DNA, the CDR3 is TGTGCCAGCGGAAGACAGGGGGCTGGGGAGCAGTACTTC.

This chain connects TRBV30 to TRBJ2-7, with a weak D call TRBD2 (6 bases). From germline, CDR1 is GTSNPN and CDR2 SVGIG (reference sequence). The CDR3 has 14 residues. The V gene lost 3 bases and the J gene lost 0 bases, with 12 bases spanning the gap. CDR3 residues: CAWRASESSYEQYF. The CDR3 nucleotides read TGTGCCTGGAGAGCTAGCGAGAGCTCCTACGAGCAGTACTTC.

The J gene is TRBJ1-2, the V gene TRBV30, with a weak D call TRBD1 (5 bases). V lost 1 base, J lost 6 bases, and 12 bases lay in between. CDR1 is GTSNPN, CDR2 SVGIG, per germline (reference sequence). The CDR3 runs 13 residues. CDR3 protein: CAWSEVGGDGYTF. Here the CDR3 DNA reads TGTGCCTGGAGTGAGGTGGGGGGTGATGGCTACACCTTC.

This rearrangement joins TRBV6-1 to TRBJ1-5; 7 bases are a match to TRBD1. This CDR3 has 15 residues. V shed 5 bases and J 1 base; nucleotides not matched to a gene: 5. CDR1 is MNHNS and CDR2 is SASEGT in the germline V gene. The CDR3 spells CASSTDRISNQPQHF. The CDR3 region has the DNA TGTGCCAGCAGTACGGACAGGATAAGCAATCAGCCCCAGCATTTT.

J is TRBJ2-1 and V is TRBV5-1; 15 bases line up with TRBD2. The trim removed 4 bases at V and 3 bases at J, leaving 5 bases unmatched. CDR3 length equals 17 residues. Looked up from germline, CDR1 is SGHRS and CDR2 is YFSETQ. CDR3 in amino acids: CASSRGLAGGFYNEQFF. DNA for the CDR3: TGCGCCAGCAGCAGGGGACTAGCGGGAGGATTCTACAATGAGCAGTTCTTC.

The table lists this clone with a count of one. The CDR3 DNA reads as TGTGCCAGCAACCCCGGCGGGGGGCCTGAGACTGAAGCTTTCTTT. Its protein product is CASNPGGGPETEAFF. The V and J genes are TRBV7-8 and TRBJ1-1, with a tentative D call TRBD1 (6 bases). Trimming left V 7 bases short and J 5 bases short, with 20 bases between. This CDR3 has 15 residues. Germline CDR1 and CDR2: SGHVS and FQNEAQ.

In this sample, this clone turned up once. The chain uses TRBV7-9 and TRBJ1-2, with unresolved D. The CDR3 length is 14 residues. V was clipped by 5 bases and J by 8 bases, with 18 bases between them. CDR1 is SEHNR and CDR2 is FQNEAQ in the germline V gene (reference sequence). CDR3 loop: CASSDAREALGYTF. CDR3 DNA: TGTGCCAGCAGCGACGCGAGGGAAGCCTTAGGCTACACCTTC. Full variable domain (missing parts from reference TRBV7-9 and TRBJ1-2): DTGVSQNPRHKITKRGQNVTFRCDPISEHNRLYWYRQTLGQGPEFLTYFQNEAQLEKSRLLSDRFSAERPKGSFSTLEIQRTEQGDSAMYLCASSDAREALGYTFGSGTRLTVV.

The chain couples TRBV4-1 to TRBJ1-6; perhaps TRBD1 as D (6 bases). The germline V gene has CDR1 MGHRA and CDR2 YSYEKL. The V end lost 4 bases, the J end lost 7 bases, and 17 bases lay between the germline ends. The CDR3 totals 16 residues. In nucleotides, the CDR3 is TGCGCCAGCAGCCGCTTCAGGGGAGTATCCAATTCACCCCTCCACTTT. It specifies CASSRFRGVSNSPLHF.

The rearrangement uses TRBV27 and TRBJ2-3; D remains ambiguous. Trimming took 0 bases from V and 2 from J, leaving 12 bases between them. CDR3 length equals 16 residues. CDR1 is MNHEY, CDR2 SMNVEV, per germline (reference sequence). CDR3 DNA: TGTGCCAGCAGTTTATCGAGTCCGAAACCCACAGATACGCAGTATTTT. Its translation is CASSLSSPKPTDTQYF.

This sequence joins TRBV4-1 and TRBJ2-5, with 11 positions matching TRBD2. With V trimmed by 4 bases and J by 0 bases, 4 bases remained unmatched. This CDR3 is built from 16 residues. Germline V gene lookup returns CDR1 MGHRA and CDR2 YSYEKL. CDR3: CASSLRLAGYQETQYF. The DNA of the CDR3 is TGCGCCAGCAGCCTACGACTAGCGGGGTACCAAGAGACCCAGTACTTC.

The rearrangement uses TRBV6-5 and TRBJ2-4, with TRBD1 matching 7 bases. Germline-derived CDR1 and CDR2 are MNHEY and SVGAGI. The CDR3 has 15 residues. V lost 4 bases, J lost 8 bases, and 11 bases stayed unmatched. In DNA, the CDR3 is TGTGCCAGCAGTTTCGTGGCAGGGGGATCGGACATTCAGTACTTC. Translating it yields CASSFVAGGSDIQYF.

The chain carries TRBV25-1 and TRBJ1-1, with TRBD1 matching over 9 bases. Germline CDR1 is MGHDK and CDR2 is SYGVNS. With V trimmed by 4 bases and J by 4 bases, 13 bases remained unmatched. This CDR3 spans 17 amino acids. DNA of the CDR3: TGTGCCAGCAGTGCACCCCGGACGGGACAGGGATCCACTGAAGCTTTCTTT. The encoded protein is CASSAPRTGQGSTEAFF. Combining the CDR3 with reference TRBV25-1 and TRBJ1-1 gives the whole variable domain EADIYQTPRYLVIGTGKKITLECSQTMGHDKMYWYQQDPGMELHLIHYSYGVNSTEKGDLSSESTVSRIRTEHFPLTLESARPSHTSQYLCASSAPRTGQGSTEAFFGQGTRLTVV.

This chain joins TRBV10-3 and TRBJ1-1; 7 bases agree with TRBD1. The CDR3 is 16 residues long. Germline values: CDR1 ENHRY, CDR2 SYGVKD. V trimming: 10 bases; J trimming: 3 bases; junction bases outside the gene matches: 17. The CDR3 loop reads CATRDRGTGAYTEAFF. The CDR3 nucleotides are TGTGCCACCCGCGACCGGGGAACAGGGGCGTACACTGAAGCTTTCTTT.

The rearrangement links TRBV5-1 to TRBJ2-1; D is ambiguous. Trimming pared 3 bases from V and 7 bases from J, leaving 5 bases between. The germline gives CDR1 SGHRS, CDR2 YFSETQ. This CDR3 has 11 amino acids. DNA for the CDR3: TGCGCCAGCAGCTCCATGAATGAGCAGTTCTTC. It encodes CASSSMNEQFF.

This sequence joins TRBV27 and TRBJ2-7; D is possibly TRBD1 (6 bases). The CDR3 consists of 14 residues. Germline V gives CDR1 MNHEY, CDR2 SMNVEV (reference sequence). V lost 2 bases and J 3 bases, leaving 11 bases between the germline ends. The CDR3 reads CASSLSRTDYEQYF. In DNA form, the CDR3 reads TGTGCCAGCAGTTTAAGTCGGACAGACTACGAGCAGTACTTC.

The chain uses TRBV7-6 and TRBJ2-1; 10 nucleotides match TRBD1. V lost 5 bases to trimming and J lost 2 bases; unmatched junction nucleotides: 3. In germline, CDR1 is SGHVS, CDR2 FNYEAQ. CDR3 length: 15 amino acids. Here the CDR3 reads CASSETGGTYNEQFF. CDR3 sequence (DNA): TGTGCCAGCAGCGAGACAGGGGGCACCTACAATGAGCAGTTCTTC.

This clone came up once. This sequence joins TRBV30 and TRBJ2-1; TRBD1 matches 9 bases. The junction had 12 bases not matched to a gene; V was cut back by 2 bases and J by 4 bases. This CDR3 is 17 amino acids long. The germline CDR1 and CDR2 sequences are GTSNPN and SVGIG (reference sequence). CDR3 in DNA: TGTGCCTGGAGTAAAGAGGGACAGGGTCCTAGTTACAATGAGCAGTTCTTC. Protein: CAWSKEGQGPSYNEQFF.

V is TRBV2 and J is TRBJ2-7; 9 bases line up with TRBD2. This CDR3 contains 15 residues. V shed 2 bases and J 3 bases; nucleotides not matched to a gene: 5. CDR1 and CDR2 from the germline V gene are SNHLY and FYNNEI. The CDR3 nucleotides are TGTGCCAGCAGTGAATTAGGACTAGCGTTCTACGAGCAGTACTTC. This encodes CASSELGLAFYEQYF. The full variable domain, its missing parts supplied by reference TRBV2 and TRBJ2-7, is EPEVTQTPSHQVTQMGQEVILRCVPISNHLYFYWYRQILGQKVEFLVSFYNNEISEKSEIFDDQFSVERPDGSNFTLKIRSTKLEDSAMYFCASSELGLAFYEQYFGPGTRLTVT.

This clone appeared a few times. The J gene is TRBJ2-3, the V gene TRBV2; 14 bases fit TRBD2. CDR1 and CDR2 from the germline V gene are SNHLY and FYNNEI. The J segment lost 1 base and the V segment lost 4 bases, leaving 4 bases of the junction unmatched. The CDR3 sequence is 17 residues long. CDR3 bases: TGTGCCAGCAGTGGACTAGCGGGGGGGCGGGGCACAGATACGCAGTATTTT. Its translation: CASSGLAGGRGTDTQYF.

The chain joins TRBV18 to TRBJ1-1, with TRBD1 identical over 10 bases. CDR1 KGHSH and CDR2 LQKENI come from the germline V gene. V lost 3 bases, J lost 0 bases, and 4 bases stayed unmatched. This CDR3 is built from 16 residues. The CDR3 DNA follows: TGTGCCAGCTCACCGACGGGACAGGGGATGAACACTGAAGCTTTCTTT. This encodes CASSPTGQGMNTEAFF. Together with reference TRBV18 and TRBJ1-1, the CDR3 gives the full variable domain: NAGVMQNPRHLVRRRGQEARLRCSPMKGHSHVYWYRQLPEEGLKFMVYLQKENIIDESGMPKERFSAEFPKEGPSILRIQQVVRGDSAAYFCASSPTGQGMNTEAFFGQGTRLTVV.

V and J are TRBV2 and TRBJ2-1; 7 nucleotides align to TRBD2. The germline V gene has CDR1 SNHLY and CDR2 FYNNEI. This CDR3 region has 18 residues. V was clipped by 1 base and J by 0 bases; unmatched bases: 9. CDR3 loop: CASSEEEERTSSYNEQFF. In DNA, the CDR3 is TGTGCCAGCAGTGAAGAAGAAGAGCGGACTAGCTCCTACAATGAGCAGTTCTTC. Together with reference TRBV2 and TRBJ2-1, the CDR3 gives the full variable domain: EPEVTQTPSHQVTQMGQEVILRCVPISNHLYFYWYRQILGQKVEFLVSFYNNEISEKSEIFDDQFSVERPDGSNFTLKIRSTKLEDSAMYFCASSEEEERTSSYNEQFFGPGTRLTVL.

As regards this clone: The sample contains more than one DNA sequence encoding this CDR3. This rearrangement joins TRBV2 to TRBJ1-1; D is unclear. V lost 2 bases and J 3 bases, leaving 4 bases between the germline ends. Germline lookup yields CDR1 SNHLY and CDR2 FYNNEI. This CDR3 spans 12 amino acids. The CDR3 DNA sequence: TGTGCCAGCAGTGAACGGTACACTGAAGCTTTCTTT. It codes for CASSERYTEAFF.

V and J are TRBV5-1 and TRBJ2-2; D is ambiguous. The ends were cut back, 0 bases at V and 0 bases at J, with 6 bases in the middle. The CDR3 covers 15 residues. Germline V lookup: CDR1 SGHRS, CDR2 YFSETQ. The CDR3 coding sequence is TGCGCCAGCAGCTTGGCCCCATCGAACACCGGGGAGCTGTTTTTT. Its translation: CASSLAPSNTGELFF.

V and J are TRBV5-1 and TRBJ2-5, with 10 bases matching TRBD2. CDR1 is SGHRS, CDR2 YFSETQ, per germline. The J segment lost 3 bases and the V segment lost 1 base, leaving 0 bases of the junction unmatched. The CDR3 spans 14 residues. In DNA, the CDR3 is TGCGCCAGCAGCTTGACTAGCGGGGAAGAGACCCAGTACTTC. Its translation is CASSLTSGEETQYF.

In this sample, this clone turned up a few times. The chain uses TRBV4-1 and TRBJ1-5; TRBD1 aligns across 9 bases. The V gene end was trimmed by 2 bases and the J gene end by 6 bases; junction bases not matched to a gene: 5. Germline V gene data show CDR1 as MGHRA and CDR2 as YSYEKL. This CDR3 region has 15 residues. Written as DNA, the CDR3 is TGCGCCAGCAGCCAACGGACAGGGGCGGGTCAGCCCCAGCATTTT. It is translated as CASSQRTGAGQPQHF.

The chain recombines TRBV27 with TRBJ2-2; TRBD2 matches at 8 bases. Unmatched junction bases numbered 2, after V lost 3 bases and J lost 5 bases. Germline V gives CDR1 MNHEY, CDR2 SMNVEV (reference sequence). CDR3 length: 14 residues. In DNA form, the CDR3 reads TGTGCCAGCAGTTTGGCTAGCGGGACCGGGGAGCTGTTTTTT. It is translated as CASSLASGTGELFF.

The V call is TRBV5-1, the J call TRBJ1-5; possible D gene TRBD1, 5 bases. Deletions cut 0 bases from V and 5 bases from J, with 9 bases between. The CDR3 is 14 amino acids. Germline V lookup: CDR1 SGHRS, CDR2 YFSETQ. CDR3 DNA: TGCGCCAGCAGCTTGGAAGGGGCCCATCAGCCCCAGCATTTT. This sequence encodes CASSLEGAHQPQHF.